A selection of T cell receptor beta chains follows, all from one sample in a study of regulatory T cells in long-lasting Graves disease. TCRdb ran MiXCR on the multiplex PCR reads and lists one entry per CDR3 protein. The sample comprises approximately 440,000 distinct CDR3 sequences, about 17% of which are singletons, and 12% rests with the top ten. The same specimen was also included in a second study, on T cells in Graves' hyperthyroidism and ophthalmopathy.

Sample: peripheral blood mononuclear cells (PBMCs), taken at new diagnosis, from a patient treated with antithyroid drugs. Receptors originate from a man aged 40-50 years with Graves disease. Both conserved end residues are part of each CDR3. D genes are given only for firm matches. Rows may omit the clone size; those that give it use once, few, many or a size class.

many,TRBJ2-7,TRBV28,.,CASSSTGTPTYEQYF,TGTGCCAGCAGCTCTACCGGGACTCCAACCTACGAGCAGTACTTC
many,TRBJ2-5,TRBV6-5,.,CASSLVAETQYF,TGTGCCAGCAGTTTGGTAGCGGAGACCCAGTACTTC
many,TRBJ2-1,TRBV5-1,TRBD1,CATSDRVETAEQFF,TGCGCCACCTCGGACAGGGTTGAAACGGCTGAGCAGTTCTTC
many,TRBJ2-2,TRBV6-1,.,CASSEQVTGELFF,TGTGCCAGCAGTGAACAGGTCACCGGGGAGCTGTTTTTT
many,TRBJ2-1,TRBV24-1,TRBD2,CATSDGTSGTYNEQFF,TGTGCCACCAGTGATGGGACTAGCGGGACCTACAATGAGCAGTTCTTC
many,TRBJ2-3,TRBV6-9,.,CASSYLGGSTDTQYF,TGTGCCAGCAGTTACTTGGGCGGCAGCACAGATACGCAGTATTTT
many,TRBJ2-7,TRBV11-3,TRBD2,CASSLGGREPYEQYF,TGTGCCAGCAGCTTAGGCGGGAGGGAACCCTACGAGCAGTACTTC
few,TRBJ2-1,TRBV10-3,TRBD2,CAISGGTSGGNEQFF,TGTGCCATCAGTGGGGGGACTAGCGGGGGCAATGAGCAGTTCTTC
many,TRBJ2-3,TRBV2,.,CASSELQSDTQYF,TGTGCCAGCAGTGAGTTACAGAGCGATACGCAGTATTTT
.,TRBJ2-2,TRBV27,.,CATLGGGELFF,TGTGCCACCCTAGGAGGCGGGGAGCTGTTTTTT
.,TRBJ1-2,TRBV28,TRBD1,CASTPQKDRGPVYTF,TGTGCCAGCACCCCGCAAAAGGACAGGGGCCCTGTCTACACCTTC
.,TRBJ1-6,TRBV28,TRBD1,CASSIWDSSYNSPLHF,TGTGCCAGCAGTATATGGGACAGCTCCTATAATTCACCCCTCCACTTT
many,TRBJ2-1,TRBV29-1,.,CSVIQGKGSGFSYNEQFF,TGCAGCGTAATACAGGGGAAAGGTAGCGGGTTCTCCTACAATGAGCAGTTCTTC
.,TRBJ2-1,TRBV2,TRBD1,CANRPDRGGEQFF,TGTGCCAACCGCCCGGACAGGGGGGGTGAGCAGTTCTTC
many,TRBJ1-1,TRBV20-1,TRBD1,CSAMEDRGLRDTEAFF,TGCAGTGCTATGGAGGACAGGGGGCTGAGGGACACTGAAGCTTTCTTT
.,TRBJ2-6,TRBV19,TRBD1,CASSGRRTGARVLTF,TGTGCCAGTAGTGGACGCAGGACAGGAGCCAGGGTCCTGACTTTC